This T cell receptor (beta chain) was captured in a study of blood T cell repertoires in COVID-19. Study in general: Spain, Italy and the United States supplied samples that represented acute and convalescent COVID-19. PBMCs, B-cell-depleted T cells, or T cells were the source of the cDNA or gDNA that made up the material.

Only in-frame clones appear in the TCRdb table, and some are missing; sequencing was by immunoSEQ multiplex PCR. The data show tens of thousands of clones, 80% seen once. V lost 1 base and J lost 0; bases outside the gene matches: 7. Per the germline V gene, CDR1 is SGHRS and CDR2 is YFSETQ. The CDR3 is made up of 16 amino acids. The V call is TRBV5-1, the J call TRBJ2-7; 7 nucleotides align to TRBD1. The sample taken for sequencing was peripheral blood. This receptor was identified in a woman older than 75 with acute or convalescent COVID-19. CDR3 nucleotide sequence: TGCGCCAGCAGCTTGTTCGGACAGGTGAGCTCCTACGAGCAGTACTTC. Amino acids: CASSLFGQVSSYEQYF. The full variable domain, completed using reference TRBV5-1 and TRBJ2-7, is KAGVTQTPRYLIKTRGQQVTLSCSPISGHRSVSWYQQTPGQGLQFLFEYFSETQRNKGNFPGRFSGRQFSNSRSEMNVSTLELGDSALYLCASSLFGQVSSYEQYFGPGTRLTVT.